The clone carrying this T cell receptor (beta chain) has at least ten counts. Its specificity is not known. The data derive from a study of CD8 T cells in ankylosing spondylitis. Preparation of TCR beta libraries was done by quantitative 5'-RACE with molecular barcodes. TCRdb re-derived calls from the 5' RACE reads in MiXCR, one entry per CDR3 protein. This repertoire shows tens of thousands of distinct CDR3 sequences, 2.5% found once; its top ten account for 6.5% to 9.5%. Study-level findings and limits: In the blood and synovial fluid of reactive arthritis, some motif variants had been previously reported. What appeared characteristic of ankylosing spondylitis blood was a TCR beta motif of eight or nine highly homologous variants.

The CDR3 has 13 residues. Per germline, CDR1 SGDLS and CDR2 YYNGEE. Trimming left V 0 bases short and J 6 bases short, with 9 bases between. This rearrangement joins TRBV9 to TRBJ1-1; D not resolved. The sample comprised blood, either unsorted or a sorted T cell fraction (not recorded which). The clonotype comes from a female donor with ankylosing spondylitis or in good health (not recorded which). The CDR3 loop reads CASSVGMVAEAFF. Written as DNA, the CDR3 is TGTGCCAGCAGCGTAGGAATGGTAGCTGAAGCTTTCTTT.